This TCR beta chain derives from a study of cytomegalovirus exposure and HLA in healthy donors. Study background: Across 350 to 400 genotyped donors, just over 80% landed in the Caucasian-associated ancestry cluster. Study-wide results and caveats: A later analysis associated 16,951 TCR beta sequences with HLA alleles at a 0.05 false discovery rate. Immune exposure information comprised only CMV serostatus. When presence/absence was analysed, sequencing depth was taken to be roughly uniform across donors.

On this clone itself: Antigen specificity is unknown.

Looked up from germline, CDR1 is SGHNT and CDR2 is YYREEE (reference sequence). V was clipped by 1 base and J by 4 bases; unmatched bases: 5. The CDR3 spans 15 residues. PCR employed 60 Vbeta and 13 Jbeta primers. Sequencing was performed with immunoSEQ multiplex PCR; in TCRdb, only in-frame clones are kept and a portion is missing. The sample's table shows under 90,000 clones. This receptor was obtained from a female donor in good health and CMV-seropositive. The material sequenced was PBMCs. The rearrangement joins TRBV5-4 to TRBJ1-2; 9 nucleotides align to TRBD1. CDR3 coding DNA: TGTGCCAGCAGCTTGTGGGGACAGGGACCCTATGGCTACACCTTC. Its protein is CASSLWGQGPYGYTF.